Below, one TCR beta chain is given with its context. This clone's antigen is unknown. No much larger clonotype is one base removed from it; base qualities were not supplied. Instrument used: Illumina HiSeq 1500. The raw public data were reprocessed by TCRdb itself: fastp quality trimming at Q25, MiXCR clonotype calling, in-frame beta chains only. Entries are consolidated by CDR3 protein sequence, retaining the most common genes and DNA. The sample has over 100,000 distinct CDR3 sequences on record, over 9% of them singletons. Over 25% of the sample is taken by the ten largest. The CDR3 runs 12 amino acids, cysteine and phenylalanine included. Left in the record is the CDR3 DNA by itself, 36 bases read in frame from the first base. The germline V gene supplies CDR1 MNHNS and CDR2 SASEGT. Trimming at the junction amounts to 11 bases on V and 0 bases on J, and the germline ends lie 9 bases apart. The data were taken from a study of T cell repertoires in cytomegalovirus infection (dated by TCRdb to the late 2010s). The study in broad terms: Donor HLA type was relevant to the analysis, as public TCR beta signatures indicated carriage of CMV infection together with the matching HLA type. Broader findings and caveats from the paper: Carriers of CMV infection plus the relevant HLA type were discriminated by the cumulative frequency of public TCR beta family members in the study cohort and in an independent roughly 370-donor cohort. The ex vivo response was dominated by HLA-C-restricted CMV-specific TCR beta clonotypes, and the single most frequent clonotype in two of eight donors was supplied by these HLA-C-restricted clonotypes.

Source material: PBMCs, sequenced either directly or after in vitro stimulation (not recorded which). This TCR came from a human donor in good health (CMV status not recorded). Some clones in this sample may be carry-over from other donors' samples. Recombination linked TRBV6-1 to TRBJ2-3; possibly the D gene is TRBD2, per 6 matching bases. The DNA sequence is as follows: TGTGCCGGTAGCGGAAGCACAGATACGCAGTATTTT. It specifies CAGSGSTDTQYF.